Listed below are T cell receptor beta chains from one sample, sequenced in a study of glioma-infiltrating T cells after dendritic cell vaccination. Assay used: immunoSEQ multiplex PCR; TCRdb lists only in-frame clones, some missing. The data contain roughly 100,000 clones, around 91% of them singletons. Here the sequenced sample was blood, taken after dendritic cell vaccination. The receptors were sampled from a human donor with glioblastoma. Each CDR3 is given with its conserved first and last residue. A D gene is named only where the DNA matches it firmly. The size field is filled for only some rows; it gives once, few, many or a size class.

j_call	clone_size	d_call	v_call	cdr3_nt	cdr3_aa
TRBJ2-7	.	TRBD1	TRBV11-2	TGTGCCAGCAGCTTAGATCGGTGGACAGGAGGCGAGCAGTACTTC	CASSLDRWTGGEQYF
TRBJ1-4	.	TRBD1	TRBV5-1	TGCGCCAGCAGCTTATACGGGACAGGGGGAAATGAAAAACTGTTTTTT	CASSLYGTGGNEKLFF
TRBJ2-7	.	TRBD1	TRBV29-1	TGCAGCGTTGAGGACAGGAGAAACTACGAGCAGTACTTC	CSVEDRRNYEQYF
TRBJ1-6	.	.	TRBV4-2	TGTGCCAGCAGCCAAGATCTCAGGGCTTCACCCCTCCACTTT	CASSQDLRASPLHF
TRBJ2-7	once	.	TRBV5-4	TGTGCCAGCAGCAACATATACGAGCAGTACTTC	CASSNIYEQYF
TRBJ2-5	once	TRBD1	TRBV6-1	TGTGCCAGCAGTGGATCTAGGACAGGGGAAGAGACCCAGTACTTC	CASSGSRTGEETQYF
TRBJ1-2	.	.	TRBV7-6	TGTGCCAGCAGCTTATTGTCCAGTCGTGATCGTGGCTACACCTTC	CASSLLSSRDRGYTF
TRBJ1-2	.	TRBD1	TRBV19	TGTGCCAGTAGTGAACAGGGGTATGGCTACACCTTC	CASSEQGYGYTF
TRBJ1-6	.	TRBD1	TRBV30	TGTGCCTGGAGTGTATCTGGACAGGGGACTTCACCCCTCCACTTT	CAWSVSGQGTSPLHF
TRBJ1-4	.	TRBD1	TRBV6-5	TGTGCCAGCAGTTACTCGGGGACAGGGGTCGAAAAACTGTTTTTT	CASSYSGTGVEKLFF
TRBJ2-5	.	.	TRBV4-1	TGCGCCAGCAGCCAAGTTGGTGGGGCGGGGGCCCCAGGGACCCAGTACTTC	CASSQVGGAGAPGTQYF
TRBJ2-5	.	TRBD2	TRBV4-1	TGCGCCAGCAGCCAAGATCGCGGGAGGGCGGAGACCCAGTACTTC	CASSQDRGRAETQYF
TRBJ1-6	.	.	TRBV5-1	TGCGCCAGCAGCTTGGAGGGTCTAGCCTATAATTCCCCCCTCCACTTT	CASSLEGLAYNSPLHF
TRBJ2-3	.	.	TRBV6-5	TGTGCCAGCAGAAGGACGGGGGATACGCAGTATTTT	CASRRTGDTQYF
TRBJ2-3	.	TRBD2	TRBV7-2	TGTGCCAGCAGCGGGCGACTAGCGGGACCCACAGATACGCAGTATTTT	CASSGRLAGPTDTQYF
TRBJ1-2	.	.	TRBV29-1	TGCAGCACATCACAGGGTCCGAACTATGGCTACACCTTC	CSTSQGPNYGYTF
TRBJ2-5	once	.	TRBV7-3	TGTGCCAGCAGCTTAAGTGGGGGGGCCCTGGAGACCCAGTACTTC	CASSLSGGALETQYF
TRBJ1-2	.	.	TRBV6-1	TGTGCCAGCAGTGAAGAGGGGCCTTTTGGCTACACCTTC	CASSEEGPFGYTF
TRBJ1-3	.	.	TRBV5-1	TGCGCCAGCAGCTTGGCGGGGGGTCAATACTCTGGAAACACCATATATTTT	CASSLAGGQYSGNTIYF
TRBJ1-2	.	TRBD1	TRBV30	TGTGCCCAAAGGGACAGGGGAGCCTATGGCTACACCTTC	CAQRDRGAYGYTF
TRBJ1-6	.	.	TRBV6-5	TGTGCCAGCAGTGCCGCGGGAGACCATAATTCACCCCTCCACTTT	CASSAAGDHNSPLHF
TRBJ2-4	few	TRBD1	TRBV5-4	TGTGCCAGCAGCTCGACTGGGACAGGGGGCCGGGGCAAAAACATTCAGTACTTC	CASSSTGTGGRGKNIQYF
TRBJ2-6	.	.	TRBV11-1	TGTGCCAGCAGCTTAGTAGGACAGTCCTCTGGGGCCAACGTCCTGACTTTC	CASSLVGQSSGANVLTF
TRBJ1-2	.	.	TRBV5-1	TGCGCCAGCAGCTTAACGACAGAGGCAGAGGGCTACACCTTC	CASSLTTEAEGYTF
TRBJ1-2	.	.	TRBV7-4	TGTGCCAGCAGCTTAGCCCGCTATGGCTACACCTTC	CASSLARYGYTF
TRBJ2-5	.	.	TRBV6-5	TGTGCCAGCAGCCGGATAGGACGGGGGAGGGAGACCCAGTACTTC	CASSRIGRGRETQYF
TRBJ2-3	.	TRBD2	TRBV5-1	TGCGCCAGCAGCCCCTGGACTAGCGGGAGTACAGATACGCAGTATTTT	CASSPWTSGSTDTQYF
TRBJ2-7	.	.	TRBV7-3	TGTGCCAGCAGCTTATGGGCAGGGGACTACGAGCAGTACTTC	CASSLWAGDYEQYF
TRBJ1-4	.	.	TRBV5-1	TGCGCCAGCAGCTTGGCCGGGTCAGGGGTTAATGAAAAACTGTTTTTT	CASSLAGSGVNEKLFF
TRBJ2-5	.	.	TRBV11-2	TGTGCCAGCAGCTTAGTGCGGGAAGAGACCCAGTACTTC	CASSLVREETQYF
TRBJ2-1	.	.	TRBV5-1	TGCGCCAGCCCCCGTCCCGACAATGAGCAGTTCTTC	CASPRPDNEQFF
TRBJ2-1	.	TRBD2	TRBV7-3	TGTGCCAGCAGCCTAGCGGCGAGCTCCTACAATGAGCAGTTCTTC	CASSLAASSYNEQFF
TRBJ2-7	.	TRBD1	TRBV11-3	TGTGCCAGCAGCTTAGGTGGAGGACAGGGTGGCGAGCAGTACTTC	CASSLGGGQGGEQYF
TRBJ2-5	.	TRBD2	TRBV6-1	TGTGCCAGCAACTTACTAGCGGGGGCAGAAGAGACCCAGTACTTC	CASNLLAGAEETQYF
TRBJ2-1	.	TRBD2	TRBV6-1	TGTGCCAGCAGTGAAGAGGTGGCTAGCGGGAGGGCTGAGCAGTTCTTC	CASSEEVASGRAEQFF
TRBJ2-2	once	TRBD2	TRBV5-1	TGCGCCAGCAGCCCACGGACTAGCGGGAGCACCGGGGAGCTGTTTTTT	CASSPRTSGSTGELFF
TRBJ2-7	.	TRBD1	TRBV27	TGTGCCAGCAGTTCATGGACAGGGTACAATTACGAGCAGTACTTC	CASSSWTGYNYEQYF
TRBJ2-7	.	TRBD1	TRBV27	TGTGCCAGCAGTTTAGGGACAGTTGGTCCCTACGAGCAGTACTTC	CASSLGTVGPYEQYF
TRBJ1-2	.	.	TRBV6-6	TGTGCCAGCAGTTTAGGACAGATCTATGGCTACACCTTC	CASSLGQIYGYTF
TRBJ2-7	.	TRBD1	TRBV29-1	TGCAGCGTTGAAGGGTTGGCGGGACAGGAGTCCTACGAGCAGTACTTC	CSVEGLAGQESYEQYF
TRBJ1-2	.	.	TRBV27	TGTGCCAGCAGTTCCCGGAGTGGTGGCTACACCTTC	CASSSRSGGYTF
TRBJ1-6	.	TRBD1	TRBV6-4	TGTGCCAGCAGTGTCGACAGGGCTAATTCCCCCCTCCACTTT	CASSVDRANSPLHF